These 10 T cell receptor beta chains came from one sample sequenced in a study of beta chain features in type 1 diabetes (dated by TCRdb to the late 2010s). The library was made by the immunoSEQ multiplex PCR assay. The High Capacity cDNA Reverse Transcription Kit was used to reverse transcribe all of the isolated RNA, meaning that expressed TCRB transcripts were what got sequenced. TCRdb limited this immuneACCESS table to in-frame rearrangements with V and J called. A share of clones is missing; checked studies link under half to unresolved V genes, and the rest is unexplained. The sample table lists 900,000 or so clones, roughly 16% of them with a count of one. The top ten clonotypes cover 0.02% to 0.03% of the sample. Specimen: naive CD4+ T cells from blood. The cell subset or site label, as the study defines it: true naive CD4+ T cells. The receptor set was obtained from a woman younger than 30 in good health.

This clone has only a few counts. Other DNA sequences in this sample translate to the same CDR3. The chain uses TRBV10-2 and TRBJ2-7; 10 bases are shared with TRBD2. The CDR3 totals 13 residues. Germline V gives CDR1 WSHSY, CDR2 SAAADI. The V gene end was trimmed by 6 bases and the J gene end by 4 bases; junction bases not matched to a gene: 3. Here the CDR3 reads CASRASGSYEQYF. The CDR3 DNA reads TGCGCCAGCAGAGCTAGCGGGAGTTACGAGCAGTACTTC.

This chain connects TRBV4-3 to TRBJ1-1; a possible D gene is TRBD1 (5 bases). This CDR3 spans 13 amino acids. The V end was cut by 1 base, the J end by 8 bases, with 11 bases between. Germline CDR1 and CDR2: LGHNA and YSLEER. The CDR3 region is CASSQVWGREAFF. The CDR3 coding sequence is TGCGCCAGCAGCCAAGTTTGGGGCAGGGAAGCTTTCTTT.

This clone was seen more than once but under ten times. The rearrangement uses TRBV27 and TRBJ1-1; 7 nucleotides line up with TRBD1. The CDR3 totals 13 residues. Germline trimming cut 5 bases from V and 6 bases from J; bases unmatched to any gene: 6. CDR1 is MNHEY, CDR2 SMNVEV, per germline (reference sequence). The CDR3 reads CASSPATGSEAFF. CDR3 DNA: TGTGCCAGCAGTCCCGCGACAGGGTCTGAAGCTTTCTTT.

On this clone itself: Additional DNA sequences in this sample encode the identical CDR3. CDR3 region: CASSLAGNTEAFF. CDR3 DNA: TGTGCCAGCAGCTTAGCAGGGAACACTGAAGCTTTCTTT. This chain joins TRBV7-9 and TRBJ1-1; unclear D gene. This CDR3 is built from 13 residues. Trimming took 0 bases from V and 1 from J, leaving 3 bases between them. Germline CDR1 reads SEHNR; CDR2 reads FQNEAQ (reference sequence). The variable domain in full, with the rest retrieved from reference TRBV7-9 and TRBJ1-1, is DTGVSQNPRHKITKRGQNVTFRCDPISEHNRLYWYRQTLGQGPEFLTYFQNEAQLEKSRLLSDRFSAERPKGSFSTLEIQRTEQGDSAMYLCASSLAGNTEAFFGQGTRLTVV.

In this sample, this clone turned up a few times. V and J are TRBV27 and TRBJ2-7; 7 bases agree with TRBD1. This CDR3 is 14 amino acids long. Germline CDR1 MNHEY, CDR2 SMNVEV (reference sequence). J was trimmed by 2 bases and V by 8 bases; bases with no gene match: 9. CDR3 protein: CASFERDRAYEQYF. For the CDR3, the DNA is TGTGCCAGCTTTGAACGGGACAGAGCCTACGAGCAGTACTTC.

In this sample, this clone turned up a few times. The chain recombines TRBV9 with TRBJ2-2; D remains unclear. Trimming removed 0 bases at V and 6 bases at J, with 3 bases between. Germline lookup yields CDR1 SGDLS and CDR2 YYNGEE. The CDR3 is made up of 12 amino acids. The CDR3 is CASSVEAGELFF. The CDR3 DNA sequence: TGTGCCAGCAGCGTAGAAGCCGGGGAGCTGTTTTTT.

The table lists this clone with a few counts. This chain connects TRBV11-2 to TRBJ2-7; 11 nucleotides match TRBD1. Germline V gene data show CDR1 as SGHAT and CDR2 as FQNNGV. The CDR3 length is 15 residues. The J segment lost 2 bases and the V segment lost 4 bases, leaving 4 bases of the junction unmatched. The CDR3 loop is CASSSGTGGTYEQYF. CDR3 bases: TGTGCCAGCAGCTCCGGGACAGGGGGAACCTACGAGCAGTACTTC.

The V gene is TRBV7-8, the J gene TRBJ2-1; D unresolved. The CDR3 length is 12 residues. V was clipped by 4 bases and J by 6 bases, with 7 bases between them. The germline V gene has CDR1 SGHVS and CDR2 FQNEAQ. CDR3 region: CASSSEVNEQFF. CDR3 DNA: TGTGCCAGCAGCTCGGAAGTCAATGAGCAGTTCTTC.

The chain uses TRBV25-1 and TRBJ2-1, with D unresolved. This CDR3 has 11 amino acids. Germline values: CDR1 MGHDK, CDR2 SYGVNS. V dropped 5 bases and J dropped 11 bases, with 10 bases sitting between them. The CDR3: CASSLAVKQFF. The DNA for the CDR3 is TGTGCCAGCAGTCTTGCGGTAAAGCAGTTCTTC.

This chain connects TRBV6-5 to TRBJ2-7; D gene unclear. V was shortened by 0 bases and J by 6 bases, with 15 bases between the two germline ends. The germline gives CDR1 MNHEY, CDR2 SVGAGI. The CDR3 loop spans 15 amino acids. The CDR3 is CASSYSIEGFFEQYF. The DNA for the CDR3 is TGTGCCAGCAGTTACTCGATTGAAGGGTTTTTCGAGCAGTACTTC.